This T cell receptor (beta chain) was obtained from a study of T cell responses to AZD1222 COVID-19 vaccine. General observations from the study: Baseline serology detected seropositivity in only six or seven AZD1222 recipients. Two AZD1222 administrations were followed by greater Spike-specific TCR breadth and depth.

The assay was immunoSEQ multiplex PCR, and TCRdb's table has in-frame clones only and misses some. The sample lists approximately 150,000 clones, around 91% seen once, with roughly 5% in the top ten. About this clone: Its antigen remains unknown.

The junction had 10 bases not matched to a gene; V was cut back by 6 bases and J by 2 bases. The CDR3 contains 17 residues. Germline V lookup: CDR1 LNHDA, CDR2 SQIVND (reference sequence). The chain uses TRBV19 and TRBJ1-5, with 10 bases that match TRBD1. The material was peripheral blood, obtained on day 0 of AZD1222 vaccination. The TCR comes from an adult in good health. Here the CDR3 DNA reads TGTGCCAGTAGGCCGGGACAGGGGAGCGGGGGCAATCAGCCCCAGCATTTT. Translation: CASRPGQGSGGNQPQHF.